Sequencing of this T cell receptor (delta chain) was carried out in a study of gamma-delta chains in newborns, infants, children. Overall study: Microbial exposure reportedly drives polyclonal innate γδ T cell expansion after birth.

The table lists this clone with a few counts. TCRdb reapplied CATT to the reads. The sample yields 4,500 or so delta-chain clones, more than 3% seen once. The specimen was blood. The clonotype comes from a child who was a newborn, infant or young child, either healthy, febrile or measles-vaccinated (not recorded which).

Here the CDR3 reads CALGEPGSGWGVRRALTAQLFF. The CDR3 coding sequence is TGTGCTCTTGGGGAACCGGGAAGTGGTTGGGGGGTACGAAGGGCTTTGACAGCACAACTCTTCTTT. The chain carries TRDV1 and TRDJ2, with D maybe TRDD3 (6 bases). In germline, CDR1 is TSWWSYY, CDR2 QGS. With 1 base removed from V and 0 bases from J, the gap between germline ends came to 27 bases. This CDR3 is built from 22 residues.